Presented here are 19 T cell receptor beta chains from one specimen sequenced in a study of T cell repertoires in cytomegalovirus infection. One entry per CDR3 protein results from TCRdb running MiXCR on the reads. There are about 130,000 distinct CDR3 sequences in the sample; almost 9% occur only once, and around a tenth lies in the top ten. Sequences were obtained from PBMCs. The receptors here all came from a human donor in good health (CMV status not recorded). Some clones in this sample may be carry-over from other donors' samples.

The chain combines TRBV15 with TRBJ2-1; TRBD2 matches at 9 bases. CDR1 and CDR2 from the germline V gene are LNHNV and YYDKDF (reference sequence). The V gene end was trimmed by 5 bases and the J gene end by 6 bases; junction bases not matched to a gene: 5. This CDR3 region has 14 residues. This CDR3 is CATSGPGLANEQFF. The CDR3 DNA reads TGTGCCACCAGCGGTCCGGGACTAGCCAATGAGCAGTTCTTC.

Ten or more counts support this clonotype. The chain links TRBV7-2 to TRBJ1-3; D uncertain. This CDR3 contains 14 residues. V gave up 1 base and J gave up 11 bases, with 15 bases separating them. Germline values: CDR1 SGHTA, CDR2 FQGNSA. CDR3 sequence: CASSLGVAGAPIYF. As DNA, the CDR3 is TGTGCCAGCAGCTTAGGTGTCGCCGGTGCCCCCATATATTTT.

In this sample, this clonotype turned up many times. The rearrangement joins TRBV7-3 to TRBJ2-1, with a weak D call TRBD1 (5 bases). The CDR3 covers 18 residues. V lost 4 bases and J lost 1, with 20 bases in between. Germline CDR1 SGHTA, CDR2 FQGTGA. The CDR3 bases are TGTGCCAGCAGCTCACGACCTAATCAGGGTTTATCCTACAATGAGCAGTTCTTC. It translates to CASSSRPNQGLSYNEQFF.

This clonotype showed up many times. The chain carries TRBV10-1 and TRBJ1-5; D gene ambiguous. The germline CDR1 and CDR2 sequences are WNHNN and SYGVQD (reference sequence). The CDR3 is made up of 10 amino acids. The germline V and J ends were trimmed by 8 bases and 15 bases, with 14 bases remaining between them. CDR3 sequence: CASLRRHRHF. CDR3 bases: TGCGCCAGCTTGCGACGGCATAGGCATTTT.

This clonotype was recorded a few times. The CDR3 DNA is TGTGCCAGTAGTTTCCTACAGGTGAACTCCTACAATGAGCAGTTCTTC. Its protein product is CASSFLQVNSYNEQFF. The gene calls are TRBV19 and TRBJ2-1; weak D call: TRBD1 (5 bases). The V end was cut by 5 bases, the J end by 0 bases, with 14 bases between. Germline CDR1 and CDR2: LNHDA and SQIVND (reference sequence). CDR3 length equals 16 residues.

The sample holds many counts of this clonotype. The chain has TRBV7-2 and TRBJ1-4, with D maybe TRBD1 (6 bases). The CDR3 length is 16 residues. Per germline, CDR1 SGHTA and CDR2 FQGNSA. Trimming stripped 1 base from V and 5 bases from J, with 14 bases between. The chain's CDR3 is CASSLGGAGANEKLFF. CDR3 DNA: TGTGCCAGCAGCTTAGGGGGGGCAGGGGCCAATGAAAAACTGTTTTTT.

This clonotype has a count of ten or more. The V call is TRBV2, the J call TRBJ2-3; TRBD1 matches at 9 bases. The germline CDR1 and CDR2 sequences are SNHLY and FYNNEI. This CDR3 has 15 amino acids. V dropped 4 bases and J dropped 4; count of bases not matched to a gene: 6. The CDR3 region is CASSAWTGESDTQYF. The DNA for the CDR3 is TGTGCCAGCAGTGCTTGGACAGGGGAGTCAGATACGCAGTATTTT.

This clonotype was detected ten times or more. The chain links TRBV7-2 to TRBJ2-1; 7 bases line up with TRBD2. This CDR3 contains 14 residues. Germline V CDR1 and CDR2: SGHTA, FQGNSA. J lost 8 bases, V lost 4 bases, and 8 bases had no gene match. The CDR3 bases are TGTGCCAGCAGCTCAACGACTAGCTCCCATGAGCAGTTCTTC. It is translated as CASSSTTSSHEQFF.

This clonotype was picked up many times. V is TRBV9 and J is TRBJ1-2, with D maybe TRBD1 (5 bases). The CDR3 sequence is 15 residues long. Trimming left V 2 bases short and J 3 bases short, with 14 bases between. Germline V gene sequence: CDR1 SGDLS, CDR2 YYNGEE. CDR3 loop: CASSVSLQEYYGYTF. Written as DNA, the CDR3 is TGTGCCAGCAGCGTCTCATTACAGGAATACTATGGCTACACCTTC.

Ten or more counts support this clonotype. The CDR3 spells CSSAVGSGTDTQYF. The CDR3 region has the DNA TGCAGCAGCGCAGTGGGTTCGGGCACAGATACGCAGTATTTT. The chain uses TRBV29-1 and TRBJ2-3; D remains ambiguous. The CDR3 is made up of 14 amino acids. Germline CDR1 reads SQVTM; CDR2 reads ANQGSEA. Trimming shortened V by 8 bases and J by 1 base, and 16 bases separated the two germline ends.

This clonotype was counted at least ten times. The CDR3 region has the DNA TGTGCCAGCAGGCAACTAGCGGGGGGCCGATTAACCGGGGAGCTGTTTTTT. Amino acids: CASRQLAGGRLTGELFF. J is TRBJ2-2 and V is TRBV5-4; 12 nucleotides agree with TRBD2. The CDR3 loop spans 17 amino acids. The V and J ends lost 5 bases and 5 bases, in that order; junction bases with no gene match: 10. Germline CDR1 is SGHNT and CDR2 is YYREEE (reference sequence).

The sample holds many counts of this clonotype. The chain couples TRBV7-2 to TRBJ2-3, with D uncertain. Germline V gene data show CDR1 as SGHTA and CDR2 as FQGNSA. V lost 2 bases to trimming and J lost 5 bases, with 11 bases between them. The CDR3 covers 14 residues. The CDR3 spells CASSLSGRIDTQYF. CDR3 DNA sequence: TGTGCCAGCAGCTTATCCGGACGAATAGATACGCAGTATTTT. Full variable domain (outside the CDR3, taken from reference TRBV7-2 and TRBJ2-3): GAGVSQSPSNKVTEKGKDVELRCDPISGHTALYWYRQSLGQGLEFLIYFQGNSAPDKSGLPSDRFSAERTGGSVSTLTIQRTQQEDSAVYLCASSLSGRIDTQYFGPGTRLTVL.

This rearrangement joins TRBV29-1 to TRBJ1-1, with 7 bases lining up with TRBD1. The CDR3 covers 14 residues. V trimming: 4 bases; J trimming: 0 bases; junction bases outside the gene matches: 5. Germline V gene data show CDR1 as SQVTM and CDR2 as ANQGSEA. The CDR3: CSVGRGTVNTEAFF. Here the CDR3 DNA reads TGCAGCGTTGGAAGAGGGACAGTGAACACTGAAGCTTTCTTT.

As to this clonotype: At one end the junction does not follow the germline gene, possibly because of a read error. The J gene is TRBJ2-7, the V gene TRBV20-1; D perhaps matches TRBD2 (5 bases). Germline V gene lookup returns CDR1 DFQATT and CDR2 SNEGSKA (reference sequence). This CDR3 spans 14 amino acids. CDR3 sequence (DNA): TGCAGTACTAGAGATTTGCCAGAGCGGCACGAGCAGTACTTC. Translating gives CSTRDLPERHEQYF.

In its sample, this clonotype was seen many times. V usage is TRBV28 and J usage is TRBJ2-7; 8 nucleotides agree with TRBD1. V lost 1 base to trimming and J lost 5 bases; unmatched junction nucleotides: 4. This CDR3 region has 14 residues. Germline lookup yields CDR1 MDHEN and CDR2 SYDVKM. The CDR3, as DNA: TGTGCCAGCAGTTTATCGGACAGGGAGGACGAGCAGTACTTC. Translated: CASSLSDREDEQYF. The full variable domain, in which reference TRBV28 and TRBJ2-7 provide the parts outside the CDR3, is DVKVTQSSRYLVKRTGEKVFLECVQDMDHENMFWYRQDPGLGLRLIYFSYDVKMKEKGDIPEGYSVSREKKERFSLILESASTNQTSMYLCASSLSDREDEQYFGPGTRLTVT.

This rearrangement joins TRBV13 to TRBJ1-1; D unclear. CDR3 size: 13 residues. With 3 bases removed from V and 6 bases from J, the gap between germline ends came to 11 bases. Germline loops: CDR1 PRHDT, CDR2 FYEKMQ (reference sequence). CDR3 DNA sequence: TGTGCCAGCAGCTTTCAACGGACCCCTGAAGCTTTCTTT. Translating it yields CASSFQRTPEAFF.

Many counts were recorded for this clonotype. J is TRBJ1-2 and V is TRBV28, with TRBD1 matching over 10 bases. With V trimmed by 5 bases and J by 7 bases, 4 bases remained unmatched. Germline V lookup: CDR1 MDHEN, CDR2 SYDVKM. This CDR3 is built from 13 residues. The CDR3 nucleotides are TGTGCCAGCAGTAGACAGGGGGCAACTGGCTACACCTTC. Amino acid sequence: CASSRQGATGYTF.

The table lists this clonotype with a few counts. This rearrangement joins TRBV9 to TRBJ1-5, with D perhaps TRBD1 (6 bases). CDR3 size: 15 residues. CDR1 is SGDLS, CDR2 YYNGEE, per germline. The V and J ends lost 1 base and 5 bases respectively, with 13 bases between them. CDR3 amino acids: CASSVPGHLHQPQHF. The CDR3 DNA reads TGTGCCAGCAGCGTACCGGGACATTTGCATCAGCCCCAGCATTTT. The variable domain in full, with the rest retrieved from reference TRBV9 and TRBJ1-5, is DSGVTQTPKHLITATGQRVTLRCSPRSGDLSVYWYQQSLDQGLQFLIQYYNGEERAKGNILERFSAQQFPDLHSELNLSSLELGDSALYFCASSVPGHLHQPQHFGDGTRLSIL.

This clonotype was detected ten times or more. The chain employs TRBV7-2 and TRBJ2-3; D is undetermined. The CDR3 sequence is 12 residues long. Germline V lookup: CDR1 SGHTA, CDR2 FQGNSA. V lost 0 bases and J 6 bases, leaving 4 bases between the germline ends. The CDR3 DNA reads TGTGCCAGCAGCTTAGCATTTGATACGCAGTATTTT. This gives the protein CASSLAFDTQYF.